Listed here is a single TCR beta chain. Its antigen remains undetermined. Within one base of it there is no much larger clone, and no base qualities were kept. The data originate from a study of blood T cells in healthy people across ages (dated by TCRdb to about 2015). Regarding the complete study: In model experiments, template switching captured about one uniquely barcoded TCR beta cDNA molecule for every two T cells. The study measured age-related changes in TCR beta repertoire diversity using deep sequencing normalized with unique cDNA molecular identifiers. The donors were divided into four age groups: young (average approximately 16 years), middle-aged (roughly 40), aged (around 67) and long-lived (around 80). Donors of different ages were randomly distributed across sequencing lanes to avoid experimental bias. The study analyzed two additional independent replicas of 1 million unique cDNA reads from the same blood draw for two donors, one aged 18 to 30 and one aged 80 or older.

Broad study findings and their caveats: Estimates of total diversity based on one million sequenced T cells were considered lower bounds and underestimates. The long-lived group showed more naive CD4+ T cells, fewer expanded clones and increased TCR diversity than the aged group, suggesting age selection. Donor CMV infection status was unknown, potentially confounding age-related changes in expanded clonotypes. Observed TCR beta diversity per million T cells fell roughly linearly with age, and a significant reduction was already apparent by age about 36. Because profiling used bulk unsorted PBMCs, naive and antigen-experienced compartments could not be compared conclusively. The percentage of naive T cells measured by flow cytometry correlated strongly with observed TCR beta diversity.

Preparation of the library involved 5' RACE. Sequencing instrument: Illumina HiSeq 2500. A second PCR of about 6 to 11 cycles was performed with a sample-barcoded 5' primer and a J-beta primer mix. A template-switch 5' adaptor carrying 12 random nucleotides introduced a unique molecular identifier onto each TCR beta cDNA molecule. Each sample yielded at least 3 million CDR3-containing paired-end reads. First-strand cDNA synthesis was performed from all RNA using the Mint cDNA synthesis kit, with priming by a TRBC-specific oligonucleotide. All cDNA was treated with uracil-DNA glycosylase and then went through a first 18-cycle PCR with the universal primers M1SS and BC2_uni_R. The authors' analysis ran thus. Each sample was normalized by randomly selecting 1 million high-quality reads, each carrying a distinct molecular identifier. Instead of being binned into consensus sequences, reads that shared molecular identifiers were thrown out. MiTCR, with a Q25 quality threshold and the strictest error-elimination algorithm, was used for CDR3 identification, clonotype clustering and error correction. A nonparametric unseen species model with Euler transformation was used to estimate lower-bound total TCR beta diversity. TCRdb reanalyzed the raw reads on its own, using fastp at Q25 for trimming and MiXCR for clone calling, and kept in-frame beta chains. Every distinct CDR3 protein forms one entry, paired with its most common genes and DNA. V and J calls and clone size were set by TCRdb, not the authors. The sample table records about 1.4 million distinct CDR3 sequences; 55% to 75% of these occur just once. Of the sample, roughly 7% falls within the top ten clones.

Donors were roughly 40 systemically healthy Caucasian individuals from Russia aged roughly 6 to 100 years. Each donor gave ten milliliters of peripheral blood, collected into EDTA-treated Vacutainer tubes. Ficoll-Paque density-gradient centrifugation was used to isolate PBMCs, with at least 6.5 million per sample. Trizol reagent was used to extract total RNA from the PBMCs, yielding at least 5 micrograms per sample. For every donor, flow cytometry on a PBMC aliquot measured the percentage of naive CD45RAhigh/CD27high T cells. The sequence came from a man aged 18 to 35 in good health. Sequencing was carried out using blood.

Here the CDR3 is given as CASSFGKGGTDTQYF. The sequenced DNA is TGTGCCAGCAGTTTCGGAAAGGGAGGGACAGATACGCAGTATTTT. Rearrangement joined TRBV12-3 or TRBV12-4 to TRBJ2-3, with 7 junctional bases fitting TRBD2. Unmatched junction bases come to 6, with V trimmed by 3 bases and J by 3 bases. The CDR3 measures 15 amino acids from cysteine to phenylalanine. This entry keeps only the CDR3 DNA: 45 bases, framed from base 1.